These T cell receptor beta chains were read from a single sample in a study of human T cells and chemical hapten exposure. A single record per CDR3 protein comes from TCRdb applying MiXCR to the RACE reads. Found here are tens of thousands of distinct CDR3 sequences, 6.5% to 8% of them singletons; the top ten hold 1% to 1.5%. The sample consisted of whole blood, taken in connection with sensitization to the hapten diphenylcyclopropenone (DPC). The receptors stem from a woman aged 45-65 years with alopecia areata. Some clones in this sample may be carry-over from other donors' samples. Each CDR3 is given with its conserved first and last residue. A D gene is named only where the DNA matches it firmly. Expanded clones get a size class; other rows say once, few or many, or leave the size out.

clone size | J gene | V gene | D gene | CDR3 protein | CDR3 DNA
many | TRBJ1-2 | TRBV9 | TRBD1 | CASSGALTGGYGYTF | TGTGCCAGCAGCGGTGCACTCACAGGGGGCTATGGCTACACCTTC
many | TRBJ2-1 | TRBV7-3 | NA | CASSPPAARSYNEQFF | TGTGCCAGCAGCCCCCCGGCTGCCCGCTCCTACAATGAGCAGTTCTTC
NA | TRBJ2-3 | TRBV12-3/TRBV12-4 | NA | CASSLPGTDTQYF | TGTGCCAGCAGCCTCCCGGGCACAGATACGCAGTATTTT
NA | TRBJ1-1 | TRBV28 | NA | CASRGGTEAFF | TGTGCCAGCAGAGGGGGAACTGAAGCTTTCTTT
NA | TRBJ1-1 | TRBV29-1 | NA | CSVDRVGFGAFF | TGCAGCGTTGACAGGGTGGGGTTCGGAGCTTTCTTT
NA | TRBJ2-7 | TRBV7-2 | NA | CASSFAGGAYEQYF | TGTGCCAGCAGCTTCGCCGGTGGGGCCTACGAGCAGTACTTC
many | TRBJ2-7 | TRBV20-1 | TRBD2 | CSALTLGTSGAGAEQYF | TGCAGTGCTCTCACCCTCGGGACTAGCGGGGCGGGTGCCGAGCAGTACTTC
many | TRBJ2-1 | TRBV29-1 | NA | CSVERSAGVGEQFF | TGCAGCGTTGAGAGGTCAGCCGGGGTGGGGGAGCAGTTCTTC
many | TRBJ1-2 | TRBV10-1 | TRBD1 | CARSGTVNYGYTF | TGCGCCAGATCCGGGACAGTTAACTATGGCTACACCTTC
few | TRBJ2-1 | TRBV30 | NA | CAWQRGHISSYNEQFF | TGTGCCTGGCAGAGGGGACACATAAGCTCCTACAATGAGCAGTTCTTC
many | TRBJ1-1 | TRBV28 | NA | CASKRGLNTEAFF | TGTGCCAGCAAGCGGGGGCTGAACACTGAAGCTTTCTTT
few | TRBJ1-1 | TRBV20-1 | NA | CSPPQGEAFF | TGCAGCCCCCCCCAGGGGGAAGCTTTCTTT
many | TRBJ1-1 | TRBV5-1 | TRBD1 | CASSEQQGMNTEAFF | TGCGCCAGCAGCGAACAACAGGGGATGAACACTGAAGCTTTCTTT
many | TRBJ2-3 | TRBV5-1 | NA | CASNLEDTQYF | TGCGCCAGCAACCTCGAAGATACGCAGTATTTT
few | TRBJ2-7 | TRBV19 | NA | CASSIRGNYEQYF | TGTGCCAGTAGTATTCGGGGTAATTACGAGCAGTACTTC
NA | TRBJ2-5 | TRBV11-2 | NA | CASSLAAQETQYF | TGTGCCAGCAGCTTAGCGGCTCAAGAGACCCAGTACTTC
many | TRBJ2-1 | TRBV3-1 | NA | CASSLSSPGNNEQFF | TGTGCCAGCAGCCTAAGCTCCCCGGGAAACAATGAGCAGTTCTTC
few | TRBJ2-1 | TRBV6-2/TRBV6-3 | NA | CASSVDAAGGEQFF | TGTGCCAGCAGTGTAGACGCAGCGGGTGGTGAGCAGTTCTTC
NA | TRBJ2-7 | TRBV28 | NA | CASIKTSSYEQYF | TGTGCCAGCATCAAGACTAGTTCCTACGAGCAGTACTTC
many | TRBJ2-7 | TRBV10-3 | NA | CAISEQVGGANDEQYF | TGTGCCATCAGTGAACAAGTTGGGGGCGCGAACGACGAGCAGTACTTC
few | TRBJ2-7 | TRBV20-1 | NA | CSARGLRSYEQYF | TGCAGTGCTAGAGGCCTTCGATCCTACGAGCAGTACTTC
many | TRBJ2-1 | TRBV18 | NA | CASASGLSDNEQFF | TGTGCCAGCGCCAGCGGGCTATCGGACAATGAGCAGTTCTTC